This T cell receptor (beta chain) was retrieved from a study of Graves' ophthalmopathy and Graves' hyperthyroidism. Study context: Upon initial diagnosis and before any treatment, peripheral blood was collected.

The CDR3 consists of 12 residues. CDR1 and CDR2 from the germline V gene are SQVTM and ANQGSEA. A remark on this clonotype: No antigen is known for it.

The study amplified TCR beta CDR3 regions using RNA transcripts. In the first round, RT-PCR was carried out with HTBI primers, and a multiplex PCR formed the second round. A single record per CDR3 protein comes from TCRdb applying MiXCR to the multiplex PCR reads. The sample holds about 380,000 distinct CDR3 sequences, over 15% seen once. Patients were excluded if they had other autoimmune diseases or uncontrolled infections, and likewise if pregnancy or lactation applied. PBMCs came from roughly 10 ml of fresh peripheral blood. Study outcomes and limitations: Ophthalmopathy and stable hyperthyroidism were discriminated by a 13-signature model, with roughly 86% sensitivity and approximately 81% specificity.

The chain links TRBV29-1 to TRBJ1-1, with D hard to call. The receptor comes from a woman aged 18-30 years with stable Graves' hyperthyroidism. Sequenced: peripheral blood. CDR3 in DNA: TGCGGCGGTAGAGCGGGGAGCACTGAAGCTTTCTTT. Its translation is CGGRAGSTEAFF.